This section outlines one T cell receptor beta chain sequence together with its context. What it binds is unknown. This entry comes from a study of shared clonotypes between healthy human individuals. Notes on the study in general: The study found lower generation probabilities in non-shared clonotypes than in those shared by all four donors.

In the naive CD8 group, cells lacked CD45RO and were positively selected for CCR7, so terminally differentiated effector memory CD45RA+ cells were left out. Those who donated were healthy HIV-negative adults, with no recent acute infections or vaccinations reported. The CDR3 covers 13 residues. Trimming stripped 1 base from V and 10 bases from J, with 13 bases between. Germline-derived CDR1 and CDR2 are SGHAT and FQNNGV. Running of the assay took place at deep level. TCRdb's copy holds only in-frame clones and misses some; the assay was immunoSEQ multiplex PCR. The sample shows some 2 million clones, approximately 95% of them seen only once.

The rearrangement joins TRBV11-2 to TRBJ2-5; D could derive from TRBD1 or TRBD2 (5 bases each). This clonotype originated in a man between 18 and 29 years old in good health. Sequenced: naive CD8+ T cells sorted from blood. The CDR3 loop reads CASSLAMGEIQYF. CDR3 coding DNA: TGTGCCAGCAGCTTAGCGATGGGGGAAATCCAGTACTTC.